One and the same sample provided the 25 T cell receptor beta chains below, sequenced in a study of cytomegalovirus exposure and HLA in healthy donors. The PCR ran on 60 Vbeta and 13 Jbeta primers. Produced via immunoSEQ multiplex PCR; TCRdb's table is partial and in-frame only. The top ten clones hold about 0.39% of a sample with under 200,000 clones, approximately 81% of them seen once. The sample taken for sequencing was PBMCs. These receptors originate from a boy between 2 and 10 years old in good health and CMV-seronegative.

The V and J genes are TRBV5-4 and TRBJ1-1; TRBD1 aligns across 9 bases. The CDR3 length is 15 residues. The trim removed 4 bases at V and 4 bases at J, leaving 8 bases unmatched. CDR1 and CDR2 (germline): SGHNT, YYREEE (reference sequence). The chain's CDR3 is CASSPGQGTGTEAFF. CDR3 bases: TGTGCCAGCAGCCCTGGACAGGGGACAGGCACTGAAGCTTTCTTT.

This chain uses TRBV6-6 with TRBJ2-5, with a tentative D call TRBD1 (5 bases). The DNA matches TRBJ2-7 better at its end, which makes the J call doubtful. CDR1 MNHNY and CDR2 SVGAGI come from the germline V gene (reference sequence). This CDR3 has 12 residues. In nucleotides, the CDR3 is TGTGCCAGCAGTACTACAGGTTTCGAGCAGTACTTC. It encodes CASSTTGFEQYF.

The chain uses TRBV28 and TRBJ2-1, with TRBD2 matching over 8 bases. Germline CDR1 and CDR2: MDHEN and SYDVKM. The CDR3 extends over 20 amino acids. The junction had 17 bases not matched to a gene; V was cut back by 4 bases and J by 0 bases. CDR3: CASSSLRREVRPDSYNEQFF. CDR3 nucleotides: TGTGCCAGCAGTTCGCTCCGGCGGGAGGTCCGCCCTGACTCCTACAATGAGCAGTTCTTC.

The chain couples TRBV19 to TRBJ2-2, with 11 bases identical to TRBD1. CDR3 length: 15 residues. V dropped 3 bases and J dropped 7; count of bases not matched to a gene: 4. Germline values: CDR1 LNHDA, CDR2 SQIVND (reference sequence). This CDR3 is CASSIGTGGGGELFF. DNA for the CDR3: TGTGCCAGTAGTATCGGGACAGGGGGTGGCGGGGAGCTGTTTTTT.

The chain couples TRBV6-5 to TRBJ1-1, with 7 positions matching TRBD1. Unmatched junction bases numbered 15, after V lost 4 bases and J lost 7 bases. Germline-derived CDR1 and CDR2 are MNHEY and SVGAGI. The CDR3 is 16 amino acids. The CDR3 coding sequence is TGTGCCAGCAGTTGGTCAGCGAAGGGGGCTCGGGATGAAGCTTTCTTT. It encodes CASSWSAKGARDEAFF.

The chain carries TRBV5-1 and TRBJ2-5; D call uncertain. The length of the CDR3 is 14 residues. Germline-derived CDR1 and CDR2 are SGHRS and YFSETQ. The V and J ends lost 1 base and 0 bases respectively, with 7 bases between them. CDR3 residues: CASSLYTDQETQYF. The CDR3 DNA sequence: TGCGCCAGCAGCTTGTACACAGACCAAGAGACCCAGTACTTC.

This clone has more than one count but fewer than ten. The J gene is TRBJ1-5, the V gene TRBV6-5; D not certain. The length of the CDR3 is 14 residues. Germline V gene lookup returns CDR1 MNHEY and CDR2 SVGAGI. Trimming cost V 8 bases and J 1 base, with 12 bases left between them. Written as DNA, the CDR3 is TGTGCCAGCGGTTCGGTTTTCAGCAATCAGCCCCAGCATTTT. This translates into CASGSVFSNQPQHF.

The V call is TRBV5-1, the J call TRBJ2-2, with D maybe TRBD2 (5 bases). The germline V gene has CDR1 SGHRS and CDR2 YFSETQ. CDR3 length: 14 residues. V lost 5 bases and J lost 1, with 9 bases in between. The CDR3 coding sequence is TGCGCCAGCAGGGGTAGCGAGAACACCGGGGAGCTGTTTTTT. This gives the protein CASRGSENTGELFF.

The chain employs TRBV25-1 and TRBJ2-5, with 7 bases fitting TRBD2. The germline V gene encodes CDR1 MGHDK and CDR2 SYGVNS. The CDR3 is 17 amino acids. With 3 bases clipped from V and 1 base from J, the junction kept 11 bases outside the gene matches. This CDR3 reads CASSDSLADPLQETQYF. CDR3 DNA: TGTGCCAGCAGTGATAGCCTAGCGGATCCCCTCCAAGAGACCCAGTACTTC.

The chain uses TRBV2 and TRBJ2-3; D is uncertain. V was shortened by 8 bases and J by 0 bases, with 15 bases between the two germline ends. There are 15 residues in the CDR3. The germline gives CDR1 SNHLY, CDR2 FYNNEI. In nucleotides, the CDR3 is TGTGCCAGCGGTAGCAGAATGTCTAGCACAGATACGCAGTATTTT. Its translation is CASGSRMSSTDTQYF.

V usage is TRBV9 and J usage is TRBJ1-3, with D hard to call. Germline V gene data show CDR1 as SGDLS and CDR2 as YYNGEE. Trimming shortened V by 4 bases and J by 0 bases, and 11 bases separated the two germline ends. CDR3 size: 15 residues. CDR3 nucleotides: TGTGCCAGCAGCTCTATCTCTGCCTCTGGAAACACCATATATTTT. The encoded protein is CASSSISASGNTIYF.

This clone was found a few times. In DNA, the CDR3 is TGTGCCAGCAGCTTATATAGTGGGGAGAGGTCTGGAAACACCATATATTTT. It yields the protein CASSLYSGERSGNTIYF. V gene TRBV7-9 combines with J gene TRBJ1-3; the D is unclear. CDR1 SEHNR and CDR2 FQNEAQ come from the germline V gene (reference sequence). The CDR3 sequence is 17 residues long. The ends were cut back, 2 bases at V and 1 base at J, with 15 bases in the middle. The full variable domain, in which reference TRBV7-9 and TRBJ1-3 provide the parts outside the CDR3, is DTGVSQNPRHKITKRGQNVTFRCDPISEHNRLYWYRQTLGQGPEFLTYFQNEAQLEKSRLLSDRFSAERPKGSFSTLEIQRTEQGDSAMYLCASSLYSGERSGNTIYFGEGSWLTVV.

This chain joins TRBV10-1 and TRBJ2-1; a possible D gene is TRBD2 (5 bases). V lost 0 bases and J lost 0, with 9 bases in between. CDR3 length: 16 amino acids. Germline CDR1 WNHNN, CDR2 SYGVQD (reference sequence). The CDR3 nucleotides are TGCGCCAGCAGTGAGTCGGTAGGGAGCTCCTACAATGAGCAGTTCTTC. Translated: CASSESVGSSYNEQFF.

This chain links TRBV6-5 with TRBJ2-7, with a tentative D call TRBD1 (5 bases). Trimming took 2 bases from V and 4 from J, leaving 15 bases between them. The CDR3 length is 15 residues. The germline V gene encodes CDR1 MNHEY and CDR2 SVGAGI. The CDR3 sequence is CASSYGLQAEYEQYF. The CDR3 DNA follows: TGTGCCAGCAGTTACGGTTTACAGGCGGAGTACGAGCAGTACTTC.

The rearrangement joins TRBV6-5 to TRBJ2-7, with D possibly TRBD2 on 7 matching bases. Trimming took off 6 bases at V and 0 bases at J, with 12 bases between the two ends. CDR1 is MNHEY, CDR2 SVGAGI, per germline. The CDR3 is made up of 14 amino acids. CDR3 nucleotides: TGTGCCAGCAGCCGAGGGGGGGGCTCCTACGAGCAGTACTTC. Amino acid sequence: CASSRGGGSYEQYF.

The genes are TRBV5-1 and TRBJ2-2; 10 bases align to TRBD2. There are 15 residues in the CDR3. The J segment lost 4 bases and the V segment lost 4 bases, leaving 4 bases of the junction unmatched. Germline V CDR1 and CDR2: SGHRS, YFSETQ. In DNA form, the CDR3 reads TGCGCCAGCAGCGCGCCTAGCGGGAGCACCGGGGAGCTGTTTTTT. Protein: CASSAPSGSTGELFF. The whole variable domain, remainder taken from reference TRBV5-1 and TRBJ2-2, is KAGVTQTPRYLIKTRGQQVTLSCSPISGHRSVSWYQQTPGQGLQFLFEYFSETQRNKGNFPGRFSGRQFSNSRSEMNVSTLELGDSALYLCASSAPSGSTGELFFGEGSRLTVL.

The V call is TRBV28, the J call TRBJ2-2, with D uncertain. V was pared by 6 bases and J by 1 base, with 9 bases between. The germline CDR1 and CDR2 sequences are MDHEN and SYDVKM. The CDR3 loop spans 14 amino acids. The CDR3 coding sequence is TGTGCCAGCAGCCTGGGCCAGAACACCGGGGAGCTGTTTTTT. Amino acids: CASSLGQNTGELFF. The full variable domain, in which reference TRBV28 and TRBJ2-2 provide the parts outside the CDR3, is DVKVTQSSRYLVKRTGEKVFLECVQDMDHENMFWYRQDPGLGLRLIYFSYDVKMKEKGDIPEGYSVSREKKERFSLILESASTNQTSMYLCASSLGQNTGELFFGEGSRLTVL.

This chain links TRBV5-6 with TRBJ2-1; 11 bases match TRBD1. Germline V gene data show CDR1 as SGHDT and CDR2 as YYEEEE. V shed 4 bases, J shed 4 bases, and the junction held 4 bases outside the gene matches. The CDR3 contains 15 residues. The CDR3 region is CASSRDRGDYNEQFF. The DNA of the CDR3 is TGTGCCAGCAGCAGGGACAGGGGGGATTACAATGAGCAGTTCTTC.

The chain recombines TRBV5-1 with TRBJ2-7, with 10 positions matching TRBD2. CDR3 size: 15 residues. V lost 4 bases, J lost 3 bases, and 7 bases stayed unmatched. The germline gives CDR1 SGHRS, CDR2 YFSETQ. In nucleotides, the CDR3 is TGCGCCAGCAGCCAGGTAGCGGGAGGATACTACGAGCAGTACTTC. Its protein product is CASSQVAGGYYEQYF.

CDR3 nucleotides: TGCGCCAGCAGCTTGGTAGGGACAGGGGAAGAGACCCAGTACTTC. Encoded protein: CASSLVGTGEETQYF. V and J are TRBV5-1 and TRBJ2-5, with 10 bases lining up with TRBD1. The germline V gene has CDR1 SGHRS and CDR2 YFSETQ. V shed 0 bases, J shed 3 bases, and the junction held 2 bases outside the gene matches. This CDR3 region has 15 residues.

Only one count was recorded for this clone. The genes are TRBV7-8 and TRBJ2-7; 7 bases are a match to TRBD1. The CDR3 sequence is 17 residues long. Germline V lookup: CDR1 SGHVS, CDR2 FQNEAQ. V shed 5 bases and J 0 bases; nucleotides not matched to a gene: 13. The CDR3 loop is CASSVRHGTVSSYEQYF. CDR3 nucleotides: TGTGCCAGCAGCGTACGGCACGGGACAGTGAGCTCCTACGAGCAGTACTTC.

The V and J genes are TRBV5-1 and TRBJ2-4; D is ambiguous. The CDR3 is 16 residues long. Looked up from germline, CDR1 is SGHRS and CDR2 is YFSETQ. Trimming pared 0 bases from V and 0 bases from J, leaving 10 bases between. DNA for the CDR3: TGCGCCAGCAGCTTGGCAACTGACTTAGCCAAAAACATTCAGTACTTC. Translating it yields CASSLATDLAKNIQYF.

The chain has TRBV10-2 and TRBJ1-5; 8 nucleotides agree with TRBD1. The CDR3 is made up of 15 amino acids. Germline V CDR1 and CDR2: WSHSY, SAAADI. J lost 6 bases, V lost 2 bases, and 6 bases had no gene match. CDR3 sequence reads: CASSEAGGVAQPQHF. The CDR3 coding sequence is TGCGCCAGCAGTGAGGCAGGGGGCGTAGCTCAGCCCCAGCATTTT.

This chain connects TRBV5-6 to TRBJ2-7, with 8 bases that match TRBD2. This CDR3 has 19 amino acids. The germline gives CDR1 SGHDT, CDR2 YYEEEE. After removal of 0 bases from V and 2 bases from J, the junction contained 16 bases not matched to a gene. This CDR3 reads CASSLGGLRASGPTYEQYF. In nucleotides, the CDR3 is TGTGCCAGCAGCTTGGGGGGGCTAAGGGCTAGCGGGCCTACCTACGAGCAGTACTTC.

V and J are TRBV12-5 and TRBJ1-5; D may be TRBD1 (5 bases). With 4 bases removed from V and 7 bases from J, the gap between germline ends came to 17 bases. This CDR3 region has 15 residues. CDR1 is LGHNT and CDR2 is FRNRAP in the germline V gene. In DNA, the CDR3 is TGTGCTAGTGGTTGGGGTGTGCAGGGAAAACAGCCCCAGCATTTT. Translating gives CASGWGVQGKQPQHF.